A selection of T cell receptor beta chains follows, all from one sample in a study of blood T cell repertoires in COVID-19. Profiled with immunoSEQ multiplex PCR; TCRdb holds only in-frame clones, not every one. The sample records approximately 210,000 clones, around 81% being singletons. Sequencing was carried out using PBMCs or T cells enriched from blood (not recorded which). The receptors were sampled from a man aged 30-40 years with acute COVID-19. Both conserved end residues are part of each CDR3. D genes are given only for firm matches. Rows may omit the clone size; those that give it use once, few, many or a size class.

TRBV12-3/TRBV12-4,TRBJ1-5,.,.,TGTGCCAGCAGTTTACGAGGGCAGCCCCAGCATTTT,CASSLRGQPQHF
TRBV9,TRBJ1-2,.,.,TGTGCCAGCGAGAGCGGTAACTATGGCTACACCTTC,CASESGNYGYTF
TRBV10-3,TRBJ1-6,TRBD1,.,TGTGCCATCAGCCGGGACAGCAATAATTCACCCCTCCACTTT,CAISRDSNNSPLHF
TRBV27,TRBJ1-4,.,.,TGTGCCAGCAGGGACTGGGGGCCGGGAGGTGAAAAACTGTTTTTT,CASRDWGPGGEKLFF
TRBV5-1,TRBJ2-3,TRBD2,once,TGCGCCAGCAGCCCGAGGACTAGCGGGGACACAGATACGCAGTATTTT,CASSPRTSGDTDTQYF
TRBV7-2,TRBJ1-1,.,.,TGTGCCAGCAGCCCCCCCCAGGGGCGAGCTTTCTTT,CASSPPQGRAFF
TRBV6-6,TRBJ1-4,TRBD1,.,TGTGCCAGCAGTTACTCGGGACAGGGGGGAACTGAAAAACTGTTTTTT,CASSYSGQGGTEKLFF
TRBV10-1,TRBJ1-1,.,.,TGCGCCAGCAGTCGGACTTTGGAGACTGAAGCTTTCTTT,CASSRTLETEAFF
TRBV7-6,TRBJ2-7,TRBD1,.,TGTGCCAGCAGCTCCCCGGACAGGGACTCCTACGAGCAGTACTTC,CASSSPDRDSYEQYF
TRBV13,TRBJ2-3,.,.,TGTGCCAGCAGCTTTGGCGGCGGTAGCACAGATACGCAGTATTTT,CASSFGGGSTDTQYF
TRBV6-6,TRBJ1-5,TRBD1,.,TGTGCCAGCAGTTACCCCCCCCTAGGGGGCGATCAGCCCCAGCATTTT,CASSYPPLGGDQPQHF
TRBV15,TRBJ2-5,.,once,TGTGCCACCAGCAGAGATGTAACGGTGTCAGAGACCCAGTACTTC,CATSRDVTVSETQYF
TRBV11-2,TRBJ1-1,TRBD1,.,TGTGCCAGCAGCCTCGGGACAGCGCTAACTGAAGCTTTCTTT,CASSLGTALTEAFF
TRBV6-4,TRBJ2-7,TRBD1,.,TGTGCCAGCAGTGAGCTCCCGGGACAGGGTCTTTACGAGCAGTACTTC,CASSELPGQGLYEQYF
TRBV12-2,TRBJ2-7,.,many,TGTGCAAGTCGCTTTTCTTCCCATGAGACTAGCGGGGACTACGAGCAGTACTTC,CASRFSSHETSGDYEQYF
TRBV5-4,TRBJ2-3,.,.,TGTGCCAGCAGCTCCCGAGCGGCAGATACGCAGTATTTT,CASSSRAADTQYF
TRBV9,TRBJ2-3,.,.,TGTGCCAGCAGCCGCCCGGCAGATACGCAGTATTTT,CASSRPADTQYF
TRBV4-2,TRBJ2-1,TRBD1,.,TGTGCCAGCAGCCAAGATGCCGCAGGGGGCTACAATGAGCAGTTCTTC,CASSQDAAGGYNEQFF
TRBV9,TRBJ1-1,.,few,TGTGCCAGCAGCGTCCTGCAGGGGACTGAAGCTTTCTTT,CASSVLQGTEAFF
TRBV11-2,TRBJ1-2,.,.,TGTGCCAGCAGCCCGGGGGGCTACACCTTC,CASSPGGYTF
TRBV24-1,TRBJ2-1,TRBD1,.,TGTGCCACCAGTGATTCCCCGGGACAGGGAGGCGGGTACTACAATGAGCAGTTCTTC,CATSDSPGQGGGYYNEQFF
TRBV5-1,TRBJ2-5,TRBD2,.,TGCGCCAGCAGCTACCGACTGGGAGGGCACCAAGAGACCCAGTACTTC,CASSYRLGGHQETQYF
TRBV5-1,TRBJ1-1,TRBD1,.,TGCGCCAGCAGCTTAGGACAGGCCAACACTGAAGCTTTCTTT,CASSLGQANTEAFF
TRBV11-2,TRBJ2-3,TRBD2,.,TGTGCCAGCAGCTCCTTTCGGGGGGGCCAGGTAGATACGCAGTATTTT,CASSSFRGGQVDTQYF
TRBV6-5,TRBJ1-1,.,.,TGTGCCAGCAGTTACTTGGGAGGGGGTAGGGCTTTCTTT,CASSYLGGGRAFF
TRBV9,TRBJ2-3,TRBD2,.,TGTGCCAGCAGCGTAGAAAGAACTAGCGGGGGGGCAGAAGATACGCAGTATTTT,CASSVERTSGGAEDTQYF
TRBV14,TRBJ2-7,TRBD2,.,TGTGCCAGCAGCCACGGGGGGGAGCAGTACTTC,CASSHGGEQYF
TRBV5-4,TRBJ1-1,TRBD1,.,TGTGCCAGCAGCTTGAACCGGGACAGGGGGAAGGGTGAAGCTTTCTTT,CASSLNRDRGKGEAFF
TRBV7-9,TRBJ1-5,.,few,TGTGCCAGCAGACCAGACAGGCCCCTCCAGCCCCAGCATTTT,CASRPDRPLQPQHF
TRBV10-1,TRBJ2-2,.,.,TGCGCCAGCAGTGAGTTGGCGGGTAGCGGGGAGCTGTTTTTT,CASSELAGSGELFF
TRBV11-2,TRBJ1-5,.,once,TGTGCCAGCAGCCGAGGACTGGAGGAGGCTCAGCCCCAGCATTTT,CASSRGLEEAQPQHF
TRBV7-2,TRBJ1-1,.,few,TGTGCCAGCAGCCGCAGGGTAGACACTGAAGCTTTCTTT,CASSRRVDTEAFF
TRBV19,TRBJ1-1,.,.,TGTGCCAGTAAGAGACAGGTGAACACTGAAGCTTTCTTT,CASKRQVNTEAFF
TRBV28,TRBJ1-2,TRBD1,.,TGTGCCAGCAGTTTAGTAAGGACAGGGGGCTATGGCTACACCTTC,CASSLVRTGGYGYTF
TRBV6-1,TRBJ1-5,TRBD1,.,TGTGCCAGCAGTGACCCGGACAGGGGAGTCAATCAGCCCCAGCATTTT,CASSDPDRGVNQPQHF
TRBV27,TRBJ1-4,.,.,TGTGCCAGGCTGCGCGGTAATGAAAAACTGTTTTTT,CARLRGNEKLFF
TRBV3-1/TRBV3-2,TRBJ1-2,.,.,TGTGCCAGCAGCCAAGACGGGTCATATGGCTACACCTTC,CASSQDGSYGYTF
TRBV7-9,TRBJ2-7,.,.,TGTGCCAGCAGCTTGGACAGCCCCTACGAGCAGTACTTC,CASSLDSPYEQYF
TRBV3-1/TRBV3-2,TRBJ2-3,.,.,TGTGCCAGCAGCCAAAATGCCGGGGACACAGATACGCAGTATTTT,CASSQNAGDTDTQYF
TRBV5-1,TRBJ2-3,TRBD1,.,TGCGCCAGCAGCATACAGGGGGCCTCAGATACGCAGTATTTT,CASSIQGASDTQYF